Only a few counts were recorded for the clone carrying this TCR beta chain. The library targeted TCRbeta and was prepared with unique molecular identifiers. TCRdb itself ran the PCR reads through MiXCR, one entry per CDR3 protein. The sample consists of approximately 390,000 distinct CDR3 sequences, 11% of them appearing once. These data come from a study of T-cell reconstitution after alpha-beta-depleted transplantation in children. Per germline, CDR1 SGHTA and CDR2 FQGNSA. This CDR3 is built from 16 residues. The germline V and J ends were trimmed by 5 bases and 1 base, with 15 bases remaining between them.

The sequences come from PBMCs from the stem cell graft donor, collected from the stem cell graft. J is TRBJ1-5 and V is TRBV7-2; possible D gene TRBD1, 5 bases. The TCR sequence derives from a human donor who donated a stem cell graft to a child with acute myeloid leukemia. The CDR3 DNA sequence: TGTGCCAGCAGCCCCCTGTGGGGGGGAAGCAATCAGCCCCAGCATTTT. Amino acids: CASSPLWGGSNQPQHF.